The present T cell receptor beta chain was sequenced within a study of memory CD4+ T cells and cytomegalovirus serostatus. About the research overall: Healthy Belgian adult donors included 9 or 10 CMV-positive and more than 20 CMV-negative people. Study results and limitations: About 40% of the roughly 150 known CMV-associated TCRbeta sequences appeared in CD4+ memory.

Only in-frame clones appear in the TCRdb table, and some are missing; sequencing was by immunoSEQ multiplex PCR. The table has about 61,000 clones, around 83% seen once; the top ten hold 0.88%. Losses at the gene ends were 3 bases for V and 5 bases for J; bases not matched to a gene: 7. From germline, CDR1 is LGHNT and CDR2 FRNRAP. This CDR3 comprises 16 residues. Comments on this clone: Antigen specificity is unknown.

Single viable CD3+CD4+CD8-CD45RO+ cells were sorted as the memory CD4+ T cells. Sequencing used memory CD4+ T cells from blood. This TCR was recovered from an adult in good health and CMV-seronegative. This chain connects TRBV12-5 to TRBJ2-2, with 9 bases lining up with TRBD2. The chain's CDR3 is CASGFGGGARTGELFF. The CDR3 DNA sequence: TGTGCTAGTGGTTTCGGCGGGGGGGCCAGGACCGGGGAGCTGTTTTTT.